The 14 T cell receptor beta chains presented below share a single source sample, sequenced in a study of T cells in narcolepsy. Some clones are missing from TCRdb's copy, which holds only in-frame ones; the method was immunoSEQ multiplex PCR. The repertoire consists of 25,000 to 35,000 clones, with about four fifths occurring once and the leading ten covering 0.9% to 1.2%. The sample was CD45RA- memory CD4+ T cells from PBMCs. These receptors were taken from a human donor with narcolepsy.

The gene calls are TRBV29-1 and TRBJ2-1; TRBD1 or TRBD2 may be the D gene (5 bases each). CDR1 is SQVTM, CDR2 ANQGSEA, per germline. The CDR3 runs to 11 residues. V shed 7 bases and J shed 12 bases, with 16 bases lying between them. The CDR3 DNA reads TGCAGCGGAGACTGGGGGTGGGTGCAGTTCTTC. Encoded protein: CSGDWGWVQFF.

As DNA, the CDR3 is TGTGCCAGCAGTGACCCGGGACGGGGAATTTGGGGCACCGGGGAGCTGTTTTTT. It is translated as CASSDPGRGIWGTGELFF. The chain recombines TRBV6-1 with TRBJ2-2, with D possibly called TRBD1 or TRBD2 (5 bases each). CDR3 length: 18 residues. Germline V gene sequence: CDR1 MNHNS, CDR2 SASEGT. With 3 bases removed from V and 4 bases from J, the gap between germline ends came to 21 bases.

The sample holds a few counts of this clone. The chain recombines TRBV10-3 with TRBJ2-7, with TRBD2 as a possible D gene (5 bases). The V end was cut by 4 bases, the J end by 7 bases, with 17 bases between. This CDR3 contains 14 residues. Germline CDR1 ENHRY, CDR2 SYGVKD. This CDR3 is CAISAKVKTGEQYF. For the CDR3, the DNA is TGTGCCATCAGTGCGAAGGTTAAGACGGGAGAGCAGTACTTC.

The V and J genes are TRBV11-2 and TRBJ1-5; no clear D gene. The V gene's germline CDR1 is SGHAT and CDR2 FQNNGV. Trimming left V 1 base short and J 7 bases short, with 8 bases between. This CDR3 is 13 amino acids long. The CDR3 reads CASSLGSPQPQHF. Here the CDR3 DNA reads TGTGCCAGCAGCTTAGGGTCCCCACAGCCCCAGCATTTT. Full variable domain (remainder filled in from reference TRBV11-2 and TRBJ1-5): EAGVAQSPRYKIIEKRQSVAFWCNPISGHATLYWYQQILGQGPKLLIQFQNNGVVDDSQLPKDRFSAERLKGVDSTLKIQPAKLEDSAVYLCASSLGSPQPQHFGDGTRLSIL.

The rearrangement joins TRBV10-2 to TRBJ2-1; D possibly uses TRBD1 or TRBD2 (5 bases each). The germline gives CDR1 WSHSY, CDR2 SAAADI. V was clipped by 10 bases and J by 9 bases, with 25 bases between them. This CDR3 is 15 amino acids long. CDR3 nucleotide sequence: TGCGCCACCTCTTTCGGGGCAGAGGTAAGGGGTGAGCAGTTCTTC. This encodes CATSFGAEVRGEQFF.

The rearrangement joins TRBV7-2 to TRBJ2-3; weak D call: TRBD2 (5 bases). CDR1 and CDR2 from the germline V gene are SGHTA and FQGNSA. The CDR3 is made up of 14 amino acids. V was cut by 2 bases and J by 6 bases, with 12 bases left in between. In DNA form, the CDR3 reads TGTGCCAGCAGCTTAAGGGCGGGTGGGGATACGCAGTATTTT. As protein: CASSLRAGGDTQYF. Full variable domain (remainder filled in from reference TRBV7-2 and TRBJ2-3): GAGVSQSPSNKVTEKGKDVELRCDPISGHTALYWYRQSLGQGLEFLIYFQGNSAPDKSGLPSDRFSAERTGGSVSTLTIQRTQQEDSAVYLCASSLRAGGDTQYFGPGTRLTVL.

The CDR3 sequence is CASTLDGRGGNQPQHF. DNA for the CDR3: TGTGCCAGCACCCTAGATGGAAGGGGGGGCAATCAGCCCCAGCATTTT. The chain is built from TRBV6-6 and TRBJ1-5; TRBD1 is a possible D gene (6 bases). This CDR3 has 16 residues. V was trimmed by 7 bases and J by 2 bases, leaving 18 bases between them. Germline lookup yields CDR1 MNHNY and CDR2 SVGAGI (reference sequence).

The J gene is TRBJ2-5, the V gene TRBV6-6; tentatively, D is TRBD2 (6 bases). Trimming cost V 2 bases and J 4 bases, with 11 bases left between them. Germline V gene lookup returns CDR1 MNHNY and CDR2 SVGAGI (reference sequence). The CDR3 is made up of 14 amino acids. Written as DNA, the CDR3 is TGTGCCAGCAGTTACGGAGGGAGTGCAGAGACCCAGTACTTC. This gives the protein CASSYGGSAETQYF.

This chain connects TRBV19 to TRBJ2-5, with a tentative D call TRBD2 (5 bases). The CDR3 consists of 14 residues. Trimming pared 7 bases from V and 11 bases from J, leaving 23 bases between. In germline, CDR1 is LNHDA, CDR2 SQIVND (reference sequence). The CDR3 region is CASKPSDQTREQYF. For the CDR3, the DNA is TGTGCCAGTAAGCCCTCCGACCAGACAAGGGAGCAGTACTTC.

This clone was detected only a few times. V is TRBV19 and J is TRBJ1-1; perhaps TRBD1 as D (5 bases). Germline values: CDR1 LNHDA, CDR2 SQIVND (reference sequence). The CDR3 spans 14 residues. Trimming pared 0 bases from V and 5 bases from J, leaving 10 bases between. CDR3 amino acids: CASSIDRARTEAFF. The CDR3 nucleotides are TGTGCCAGTAGTATAGACAGGGCGAGGACTGAAGCTTTCTTT.

The J gene is TRBJ2-7, the V gene TRBV7-6; TRBD1 agrees at 7 bases. Germline V gives CDR1 SGHVS, CDR2 FNYEAQ. The CDR3 has 13 amino acids. J gave up 2 bases and V 5 bases, and 3 bases lay outside the gene matches. CDR3 in amino acids: CASSRQGTYEQYF. In nucleotides, the CDR3 is TGTGCCAGCAGCCGACAGGGTACCTACGAGCAGTACTTC. The complete variable domain, with remaining parts taken from reference TRBV7-6 and TRBJ2-7, reads GAGVSQSPRYKVTKRGQDVALRCDPISGHVSLYWYRQALGQGPEFLTYFNYEAQQDKSGLPNDRFSAERPEGSISTLTIQRTEQRDSAMYRCASSRQGTYEQYFGPGTRLTVT.

The chain carries TRBV4-1 and TRBJ1-3; no firm D call. Trimming left V 3 bases short and J 1 base short, with 4 bases between. The CDR3 runs 13 residues. Per germline, CDR1 MGHRA and CDR2 YSYEKL. This CDR3 is CASSHESGNTIYF. CDR3 nucleotide sequence: TGCGCCAGCAGCCACGAGTCTGGAAACACCATATATTTT.

V and J are TRBV15 and TRBJ2-7, with 7 bases lining up with TRBD1. Germline CDR1 is LNHNV and CDR2 is YYDKDF (reference sequence). This CDR3 has 16 amino acids. Trimming at V came to 0 bases and at J to 0 bases, leaving 5 bases not matched to a gene. The chain's CDR3 is CATSRDPTGTSYEQYF. CDR3 bases: TGTGCCACCAGCAGAGATCCGACAGGGACCTCCTACGAGCAGTACTTC.

The gene calls are TRBV11-3 and TRBJ1-2; D is possibly TRBD1 (5 bases). This CDR3 region has 13 residues. The germline V gene encodes CDR1 SGHNT and CDR2 YENEEA. V shed 5 bases and J shed 4 bases, with 11 bases lying between them. The chain's CDR3 is CASSPDSRYGYTF. As DNA, the CDR3 is TGTGCCAGCAGCCCAGACAGCCGCTATGGCTACACCTTC.